This T cell receptor (beta chain) came from a study of blood T cell repertoires in COVID-19 (TCRdb year 2020). With regard to the full study: Samples covering the acute and convalescent phases of COVID-19 were provided by collaborators in the United States, Italy and Spain. The prospective study material was composed of cDNA or gDNA derived from T cells, B-cell-depleted T cells, or PBMCs. The dataset comprised deeply sampled blood TCRbeta repertoires from subjects exposed to, actively infected with, or recovered from COVID-19. The repertoires were released in a freely available public database intended as a resource for research on the immune response to SARS-CoV-2. Samples came from the ongoing ImmuneRACE study (first 160 participants) plus 1,254 subjects from 6 global collaborators. Nearly every sample came with metadata listing a de-identified subject ID, COVID-19 status, age in years and sex. Where HLA class I and class II types were available, the types were taken from metadata supplied by the sample provider, not from assay-based typing. What the work shows at the level of the full study, not this receptor alone: How much clinical and demographic metadata was included differed by source and by participant, and the metadata was provided uncurated.

The CDR3 measures 18 amino acids from cysteine to phenylalanine. Of the read, only the CDR3 DNA is kept; its 54 bases are in frame from base 1. A distance of 24 bases separates the germline ends of V and J, which lose 2 bases and 5 bases respectively. CDR1 LGHNT and CDR2 FRNRAP were looked up in the germline V gene. TCRbeta CDR3 regions were amplified from genomic DNA using the immunoSEQ Assay, a bias-controlled multiplex PCR. In the original analysis: The number of nucleated cells in each sample was estimated from the amplification of reference gene primers within the assay. Sequence reads were collapsed and filtered to measure the absolute abundance of every unique TCRbeta CDR3 rearrangement. For each sample, productive Simpson clonality was calculated by taking the square root of Simpson's diversity index across productive rearrangements. The table was pulled from immuneACCESS by TCRdb, which kept in-frame rearrangements only. Such tables lose some clones; where checked, under half of the loss comes from unresolved V genes, and the rest has no known cause. V, J and clone size are those of that table, while D and trimming were read from the DNA. The sample contains more than 25,000 clones, approximately 92% of them found a single time. About 17% of the sample goes to the ten largest clones.

Whole blood was collected in K2EDTA tubes by collaborating institutions according to the institutions' own protocols. For TCRbeta analysis, collaborator samples were shipped as frozen whole blood, as isolated PBMCs, or as DNA extracted from either sample type. On this clone: Its specific antigen is unknown. Nothing much larger sits one base from this clone, and base qualities are not available.

Sequences were obtained from peripheral blood. The TCR sequence derives from an elderly man with acute or convalescent COVID-19. The chain employs TRBV12-5 and TRBJ2-5; the best D guess is TRBD1, with 5 bases matching. The CDR3 protein sequence reads: CASGLMTRAPKGMETQYF. At the DNA level, the sequence is TGTGCTAGTGGTTTGATGACCCGTGCCCCAAAGGGGATGGAGACCCAGTACTTC.